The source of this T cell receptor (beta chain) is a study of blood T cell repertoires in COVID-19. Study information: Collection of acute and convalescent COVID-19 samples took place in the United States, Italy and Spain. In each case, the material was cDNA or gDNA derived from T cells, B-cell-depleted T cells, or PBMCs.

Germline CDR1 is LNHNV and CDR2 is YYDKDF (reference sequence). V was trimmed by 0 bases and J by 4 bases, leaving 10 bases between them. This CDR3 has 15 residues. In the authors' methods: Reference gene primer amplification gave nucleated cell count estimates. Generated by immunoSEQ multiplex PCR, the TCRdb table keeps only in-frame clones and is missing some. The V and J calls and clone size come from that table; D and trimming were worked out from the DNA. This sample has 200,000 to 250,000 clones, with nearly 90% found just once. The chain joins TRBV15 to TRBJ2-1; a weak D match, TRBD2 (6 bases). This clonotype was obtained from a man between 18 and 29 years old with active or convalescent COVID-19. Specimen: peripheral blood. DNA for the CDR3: TGTGCCACCAGCAGAGATCCCGCGGGATACAATGAGCAGTTCTTC. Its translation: CATSRDPAGYNEQFF.